This T cell receptor beta chain is from a study of blood T cell repertoires in COVID-19. Across the study: The United States, Italy and Spain supplied acute and convalescent COVID-19 samples. T cells, B-cell-depleted T cells, or PBMCs supplied cDNA or gDNA.

The germline gives CDR1 SQVTM, CDR2 ANQGSEA. V was clipped by 1 base and J by 0 bases, with 2 bases between them. There are 12 residues in the CDR3. Per the authors' pipeline: Cell counts per sample came from amplifying reference gene primers. Data came from immunoSEQ multiplex PCR; TCRdb stores just in-frame clones and leaves some out. Clone size and the V and J calls come from that table; the DNA yielded D and trimming. This table has some 210,000 clones, less than 90% appearing once. On this clone: Other DNA sequences within the sample encode an identical CDR3.

Sequencing used peripheral blood. The chain is built from TRBV29-1 and TRBJ2-3; no clear D gene. This clonotype originated in a human donor in a cohort sampled during active COVID-19. The CDR3, as DNA: TGCAGCGTTGAAGTAAGCACAGATACGCAGTATTTT. Protein: CSVEVSTDTQYF.